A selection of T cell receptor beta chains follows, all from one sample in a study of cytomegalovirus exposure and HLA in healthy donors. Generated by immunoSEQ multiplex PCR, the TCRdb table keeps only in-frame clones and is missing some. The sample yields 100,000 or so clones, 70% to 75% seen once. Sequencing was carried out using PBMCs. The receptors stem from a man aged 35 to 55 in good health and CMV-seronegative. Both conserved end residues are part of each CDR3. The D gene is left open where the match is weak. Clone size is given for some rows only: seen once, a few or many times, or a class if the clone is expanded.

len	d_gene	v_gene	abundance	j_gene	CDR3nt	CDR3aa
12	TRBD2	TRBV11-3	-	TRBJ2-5	TGTGCCAGCAGCTGGGGGGAGGGGACCCAGTACTTC	CASSWGEGTQYF
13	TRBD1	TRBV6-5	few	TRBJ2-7	TGTGCCAGCAGTTACCCGGACAGGGGGGAGCAGTACTTC	CASSYPDRGEQYF
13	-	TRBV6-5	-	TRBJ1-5	TGTGCCAGCACCCCCGGAGGGAATCAGCCCCAGCATTTT	CASTPGGNQPQHF
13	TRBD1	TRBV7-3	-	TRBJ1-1	TGTGCCAGCAGCCTCCGACAGGGAACTGAAGCTTTCTTT	CASSLRQGTEAFF
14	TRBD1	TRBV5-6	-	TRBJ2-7	TGTGCCAGCAGCTTGACAGGGGACTCCTACGAGCAGTACTTC	CASSLTGDSYEQYF
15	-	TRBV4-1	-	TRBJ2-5	TGCGCCAGCAGCCAAGAAGAGCGGGCCCAAGAGACCCAGTACTTC	CASSQEERAQETQYF
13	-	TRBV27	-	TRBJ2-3	TGTGCCAGCAGGTCACAGGGCACAGATACGCAGTATTTT	CASRSQGTDTQYF
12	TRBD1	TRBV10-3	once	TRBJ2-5	TGTGCCATCAGAGACAGGGGGGAGACCCAGTACTTC	CAIRDRGETQYF
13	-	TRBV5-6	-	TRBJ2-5	TGTGCCAGCAGCTTGGGAGGGAGAGAGACCCAGTACTTC	CASSLGGRETQYF
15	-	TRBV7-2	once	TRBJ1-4	TGTGCCAGCAGCTTACCCCAGGGAAGGAGTGAAAAACTGTTTTTT	CASSLPQGRSEKLFF
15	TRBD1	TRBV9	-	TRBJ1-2	TGTGCCAGCAGCGTAGGCGGGCAGGGGGCATATGGCTACACCTTC	CASSVGGQGAYGYTF
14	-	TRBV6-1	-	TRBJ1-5	TGTGCCAGCAGTAAAGGACAGTCTAATCAGCCCCAGCATTTT	CASSKGQSNQPQHF
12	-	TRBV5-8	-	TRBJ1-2	TGTGCCAGCAGCCTCGCGAGGTATGGCTACACCTTC	CASSLARYGYTF